This is a list of T cell receptor beta chains from one sample in a study of shared clonotypes between healthy human individuals. Libraries were prepared by immunoSEQ multiplex PCR; TCRdb keeps only in-frame clonotypes and omits some of them. The sample gives 2 million to 2.5 million clones, roughly 90% of which show up once; around 0.4% is in the top ten. Sequencing was carried out using naive CD4+ T cells from PBMCs. All receptors come from a man in his late teens or twenties in good health. Some clones in this sample may be carry-over from other donors' samples. CDR3s include the opening cysteine and the closing phenylalanine or tryptophan. The order of the fields is CDR3 protein, CDR3 DNA, D gene, J gene, clone size, V gene. D genes are given only for firm matches. Size values are once, few and many counts, or a class for expanded clones, and some rows have none.

CDR3: CAISVEANYGYTF; DNA: TGTGCCATCAGTGTGGAAGCTAACTATGGCTACACCTTC; D: NA; J: TRBJ1-2; size: NA; V: TRBV10-3
CDR3: CAISVTQNTEAFF; DNA: TGTGCCATCAGTGTAACACAGAACACTGAAGCTTTCTTT; D: NA; J: TRBJ1-1; size: NA; V: TRBV10-3
CDR3: CASSALGGNTEAFF; DNA: TGTGCCAGCAGTGCATTAGGGGGGAACACTGAAGCTTTCTTT; D: NA; J: TRBJ1-1; size: few; V: TRBV2
CDR3: CASSSQGETYEQYF; DNA: TGTGCCAGCAGTTCACAGGGGGAAACCTACGAGCAGTACTTC; D: TRBD1; J: TRBJ2-7; size: NA; V: TRBV6-6
CDR3: CASSLNTDTQYF; DNA: TGCGCCAGTAGCCTCAACACAGATACGCAGTATTTT; D: NA; J: TRBJ2-3; size: NA; V: TRBV4-1
CDR3: CASSLGRDRAYNEQFF; DNA: TGCGCCAGCAGCTTAGGAAGGGACAGGGCCTACAATGAGCAGTTCTTC; D: TRBD1; J: TRBJ2-1; size: once; V: TRBV5-1
CDR3: CASSIRLAGFTGELFF; DNA: TGTGCCAGTAGTATCCGGCTAGCGGGGTTCACCGGGGAGCTGTTTTTT; D: TRBD2; J: TRBJ2-2; size: NA; V: TRBV19
CDR3: CASSKVPARGLAKNIQYF; DNA: TGTGCCAGCAGCAAAGTACCCGCCAGGGGGCTAGCCAAAAACATTCAGTACTTC; D: NA; J: TRBJ2-4; size: NA; V: TRBV21-1
CDR3: CASSLRGQTYEQYF; DNA: TGTGCCAGCAGCTTGAGGGGACAGACCTACGAGCAGTACTTC; D: TRBD1; J: TRBJ2-7; size: NA; V: TRBV7-2
CDR3: CASSFGQGALMNTEAFF; DNA: TGCGCCAGCAGCTTCGGACAGGGTGCCCTCATGAACACTGAAGCTTTCTTT; D: TRBD1; J: TRBJ1-1; size: NA; V: TRBV5-1
CDR3: CSVVVAGRLEQYF; DNA: TGCAGCGTTGTGGTCGCAGGGCGGCTCGAGCAGTACTTC; D: NA; J: TRBJ2-7; size: NA; V: TRBV29-1
CDR3: CASSPMPGGVDGYTF; DNA: TGTGCCAGCAGCCCTATGCCGGGAGGGGTCGATGGCTACACCTTC; D: NA; J: TRBJ1-2; size: NA; V: TRBV11-2
CDR3: CASSLGFASGLSYNEQFF; DNA: TGCGCCAGCAGCTTGGGGTTTGCTAGCGGCCTCTCCTACAATGAGCAGTTCTTC; D: TRBD2; J: TRBJ2-1; size: NA; V: TRBV5-1
CDR3: CAISRTETYEQYF; DNA: TGTGCCATCAGTAGGACAGAGACCTACGAGCAGTACTTC; D: NA; J: TRBJ2-7; size: NA; V: TRBV10-3
CDR3: CASSPPSGRAGTGELFF; DNA: TGTGCCAGCTCACCACCGAGCGGGAGGGCCGGGACCGGGGAGCTGTTTTTT; D: TRBD2; J: TRBJ2-2; size: once; V: TRBV18
CDR3: CASSLARGSEAFF; DNA: TGTGCCAGCAGCTTAGCCAGGGGCTCTGAAGCTTTCTTT; D: NA; J: TRBJ1-1; size: NA; V: TRBV7-9
CDR3: CASSFGGQPVYGYTF; DNA: TGTGCCAGCAGTTTTGGTGGACAGCCGGTCTATGGCTACACCTTC; D: NA; J: TRBJ1-2; size: NA; V: TRBV28
CDR3: CASSSRQTSSGNTIYF; DNA: TGCGCCAGCAGCTCACGACAAACTAGCTCTGGAAACACCATATATTTT; D: NA; J: TRBJ1-3; size: NA; V: TRBV5-1
CDR3: CALLDTNYGYTF; DNA: TGTGCCTTATTAGACACAAACTATGGCTACACCTTC; D: NA; J: TRBJ1-2; size: NA; V: TRBV7-9
CDR3: CAWSKTGQGNPWYEQYF; DNA: TGTGCCTGGAGTAAAACGGGACAGGGGAACCCCTGGTACGAGCAGTACTTC; D: TRBD1; J: TRBJ2-7; size: NA; V: TRBV30
CDR3: CASSFRAARETQYF; DNA: TGTGCCAGCAGCTTTCGGGCTGCACGGGAGACCCAGTACTTC; D: NA; J: TRBJ2-5; size: NA; V: TRBV7-8
CDR3: CASSLAASGNGLYEQYF; DNA: TGTGCCAGCAGCTTAGCAGCTAGCGGGAATGGGTTGTACGAGCAGTACTTC; D: TRBD2; J: TRBJ2-7; size: NA; V: TRBV7-2
CDR3: CASSLNLGYQGTEAFF; DNA: TGTGCCAGCAGCTTGAATTTGGGGTATCAGGGCACTGAAGCTTTCTTT; D: NA; J: TRBJ1-1; size: once; V: TRBV5-4
CDR3: CASSSTGGVGDTQYF; DNA: TGTGCCAGCAGCTCGACAGGGGGCGTCGGAGATACGCAGTATTTT; D: TRBD1; J: TRBJ2-3; size: NA; V: TRBV7-3
CDR3: CASSPRGGNEQFF; DNA: TGTGCCAGCAGTCCACGGGGGGGGAATGAGCAGTTCTTC; D: TRBD2; J: TRBJ2-1; size: NA; V: TRBV6-6
CDR3: CASSFLTGALSYEQYF; DNA: TGCGCCAGCAGCTTCCTTACAGGGGCGCTTTCCTACGAGCAGTACTTC; D: TRBD1; J: TRBJ2-7; size: NA; V: TRBV5-1
CDR3: CASRRQLNEKLFF; DNA: TGTGCCAGCAGGAGACAGTTGAATGAAAAACTGTTTTTT; D: NA; J: TRBJ1-4; size: NA; V: TRBV28
CDR3: CASSVGGTTPYEQYF; DNA: TGTGCCAGCAGCGTAGGGGGGACTACGCCCTACGAGCAGTACTTC; D: TRBD2; J: TRBJ2-7; size: NA; V: TRBV9
CDR3: CASSTKFRQGQRLYEQYF; DNA: TGTGCCAGCAGTACCAAATTTAGACAGGGCCAAAGACTCTACGAGCAGTACTTC; D: TRBD1; J: TRBJ2-7; size: NA; V: TRBV27
CDR3: CASRRGLAGKQETQYF; DNA: TGTGCCAGCAGACGCGGACTAGCGGGAAAACAAGAGACCCAGTACTTC; D: TRBD2; J: TRBJ2-5; size: NA; V: TRBV2
CDR3: CASSLRERSEQFF; DNA: TGCGCCAGCAGCTTACGGGAGCGGTCCGAGCAGTTCTTC; D: NA; J: TRBJ2-1; size: NA; V: TRBV5-1
CDR3: CAWLGWTEAFF; DNA: TGTGCCTGGTTGGGGTGGACTGAAGCTTTCTTT; D: NA; J: TRBJ1-1; size: NA; V: TRBV30
CDR3: CASNELGDEQFF; DNA: TGTGCCAGCAACGAACTAGGCGATGAGCAGTTCTTC; D: NA; J: TRBJ2-1; size: NA; V: TRBV28
CDR3: CASRVGPNEKLFF; DNA: TGTGCCAGCAGAGTGGGCCCTAATGAAAAACTGTTTTTT; D: NA; J: TRBJ1-4; size: NA; V: TRBV6-1
CDR3: CASSSPGLGYYNEQFF; DNA: TGTGCCAGCAGCTCGCCGGGACTAGGGTACTACAATGAGCAGTTCTTC; D: TRBD2; J: TRBJ2-1; size: NA; V: TRBV7-2
CDR3: CASSLAGDLNEKLFF; DNA: TGTGCCAGCAGCTTGGCGGGGGATTTGAATGAAAAACTGTTTTTT; D: NA; J: TRBJ1-4; size: NA; V: TRBV5-4
CDR3: CASSGKSTGEDQETQYF; DNA: TGTGCCAGCAGCGGCAAGTCGACAGGGGAGGACCAAGAGACCCAGTACTTC; D: TRBD1; J: TRBJ2-5; size: once; V: TRBV11-3
CDR3: CASSDRTSGRAYEQYF; DNA: TGTGCCAGCAGCGACCGGACTAGCGGGAGGGCCTACGAGCAGTACTTC; D: TRBD2; J: TRBJ2-7; size: NA; V: TRBV7-9
CDR3: CSVEDGQGNEQYF; DNA: TGCAGCGTTGAAGATGGGCAGGGAAACGAGCAGTACTTC; D: NA; J: TRBJ2-7; size: NA; V: TRBV29-1
CDR3: CASSFFPSVSSSYEQYF; DNA: TGTGCCAGCAGTTTCTTTCCCAGTGTCTCCAGCTCCTACGAGCAGTACTTC; D: NA; J: TRBJ2-7; size: NA; V: TRBV27
CDR3: CATSRADTQYF; DNA: TGTGCCACCAGCAGGGCAGATACGCAGTATTTT; D: NA; J: TRBJ2-3; size: NA; V: TRBV15
CDR3: CAARRASSGRWEQYF; DNA: TGCGCCGCACGTCGGGCTTCTAGCGGGAGATGGGAGCAGTACTTC; D: TRBD2; J: TRBJ2-7; size: NA; V: TRBV5-1
CDR3: CASSPQKGGQPQHF; DNA: TGTGCCAGCTCACCCCAAAAGGGCGGTCAGCCCCAGCATTTT; D: NA; J: TRBJ1-5; size: few; V: TRBV18
CDR3: CASSSTGSDTQYF; DNA: TGCGCCAGCAGCTCGACAGGGTCAGATACGCAGTATTTT; D: TRBD1; J: TRBJ2-3; size: once; V: TRBV5-1
CDR3: CASSSRQAGAETQYF; DNA: TGTGCCAGCAGCAGCCGACAGGCGGGGGCAGAGACCCAGTACTTC; D: NA; J: TRBJ2-5; size: NA; V: TRBV6-1
CDR3: CASSPTGTNQPQHF; DNA: TGCGCCAGCAGCCCGACAGGGACCAATCAGCCCCAGCATTTT; D: TRBD1; J: TRBJ1-5; size: NA; V: TRBV5-1
CDR3: CASKRDRGTGELFF; DNA: TGTGCCAGCAAGAGAGACAGGGGCACCGGGGAGCTGTTTTTT; D: TRBD1; J: TRBJ2-2; size: NA; V: TRBV27
CDR3: CASSQELQTFGYTF; DNA: TGCGCCAGCAGCCAAGAATTACAAACTTTCGGCTACACCTTC; D: NA; J: TRBJ1-2; size: NA; V: TRBV4-3
CDR3: CASSQEAGVRYGYTF; DNA: TGCGCCAGCAGCCAAGAAGCCGGGGTTCGCTATGGCTACACCTTC; D: NA; J: TRBJ1-2; size: NA; V: TRBV4-3
CDR3: CASSYQGRVRTEAFF; DNA: TGTGCCAGCAGTTACCAGGGGCGGGTTCGAACTGAAGCTTTCTTT; D: NA; J: TRBJ1-1; size: NA; V: TRBV6-5
CDR3: CATRDSSRGGELFF; DNA: TGTGCCACCAGGGACAGCTCGCGGGGAGGGGAGCTGTTTTTT; D: NA; J: TRBJ2-2; size: NA; V: TRBV2
CDR3: CASVGDFNQPQHF; DNA: TGTGCCAGCGTTGGGGATTTCAATCAGCCCCAGCATTTT; D: NA; J: TRBJ1-5; size: NA; V: TRBV11-3
CDR3: CASSHQYQGAGANVLTF; DNA: TGCGCCAGCAGCCACCAATACCAGGGGGCCGGGGCCAACGTCCTGACTTTC; D: TRBD1; J: TRBJ2-6; size: NA; V: TRBV4-1
CDR3: CASSPDRATNEKLFF; DNA: TGTGCCAGCAGCCCGGACAGGGCCACTAATGAAAAACTGTTTTTT; D: TRBD1; J: TRBJ1-4; size: NA; V: TRBV7-9
CDR3: CASSLGQNTGELFF; DNA: TGTGCCAGCAGCCTGGGACAGAACACCGGGGAGCTGTTTTTT; D: NA; J: TRBJ2-2; size: NA; V: TRBV5-4
CDR3: CASSETVAEKLFF; DNA: TGTGCCAGCAGTGAGACGGTAGCTGAAAAACTGTTTTTT; D: NA; J: TRBJ1-4; size: once; V: TRBV2
CDR3: CATSRQGGNYEQYF; DNA: TGTGCCACCAGCAGACAGGGGGGGAACTACGAGCAGTACTTC; D: NA; J: TRBJ2-7; size: NA; V: TRBV15
CDR3: CASSYWRPGDTEAFF; DNA: TGTGCCAGCAGTTACTGGCGTCCGGGGGACACTGAAGCTTTCTTT; D: NA; J: TRBJ1-1; size: NA; V: TRBV6-5
CDR3: CASSSAGDAYEQYF; DNA: TGCGCCAGCAGCTCTGCAGGCGACGCCTACGAGCAGTACTTC; D: NA; J: TRBJ2-7; size: NA; V: TRBV5-1